The entry that follows covers one T cell receptor beta chain sequence. Its antigen is undetermined. The data belong to a study of cytomegalovirus exposure and HLA in healthy donors. Study-wide points: Despite most TCR sequences being rare, some public TCRs occurred in many donors.

From the 120-subject validation cohort, which was separate from the roughly 680-subject first cohort, the donors were drawn. Here immunoSEQ multiplex PCR was the method, and the copy in TCRdb shows in-frame clones only, minus some. Of around 100,000 clones in the sample, 85% were seen once. Material for sequencing was PBMCs. This sequence originates from a man between 18 and 29 years old in good health and CMV-seropositive.

The CDR3 DNA reads as TGTGCCAGCAGTTACCGGGACAGAATCTCCTACGAGCAGTACTTC. It encodes CASSYRDRISYEQYF. The rearrangement uses TRBV6-6 and TRBJ2-7; 7 nucleotides agree with TRBD1. Germline trimming cut 2 bases from V and 0 bases from J; bases unmatched to any gene: 4. Germline values: CDR1 MNHNY, CDR2 SVGAGI (reference sequence). CDR3 size: 15 residues.